Listed below are T cell receptor beta chains from one sample, sequenced in a study of OX40 agonist ivuxolimab in advanced cancers. TCRdb's copy holds only in-frame clones and misses some; the assay was immunoSEQ multiplex PCR. The sample records tens of thousands of clones, around 90% being singletons. The specimen comprised CD4+ or CD8+ T cells sorted from blood, sampled in a trial of the OX40 agonist ivuxolimab. These receptors were obtained from an adult with an advanced solid tumor such as melanoma, head and neck, liver or kidney cancer. The CDR3 runs from the conserved cysteine through the conserved F or W. D genes are given only for firm matches. Part of the rows lack a size; the others show once, few, many or a class for expanded clones.

cdr3_length clone_size d_call j_call v_call cdr3_nt cdr3_aa
14 . . TRBJ1-2 TRBV6-5 TGTGCCAGCTGGAACCGGGACACCATCTATGGCTACACCTTC CASWNRDTIYGYTF
12 . . TRBJ1-3 TRBV19 TGTGCCAGTAGTATTATTGGAAACACCATATATTTT CASSIIGNTIYF
13 . TRBD1 TRBJ2-7 TRBV7-2 TGTGCCAGCAGCTTAGGGACAGGGGACGAGCAGTACTTC CASSLGTGDEQYF
14 . TRBD2 TRBJ2-1 TRBV7-7 TGTGCTAGCAGCTTAGGACTAGCGGAAAATGAGCAGTTCTTC CASSLGLAENEQFF
16 . . TRBJ2-4 TRBV18 TGTGCCAGCTCACCACTTGGCGGGGCAGGCAAAAACATTCAGTACTTC CASSPLGGAGKNIQYF
12 . TRBD2 TRBJ2-3 TRBV29-1 TGCAGCGCCCGGGGGGGGCCAGATACGCAGTATTTT CSARGGPDTQYF
14 . . TRBJ2-1 TRBV6-1 TGTGCCAGCAACCCCGGGACGGGATACAATGAGCAGTTCTTC CASNPGTGYNEQFF
14 . . TRBJ2-5 TRBV5-1 TGCGCCAGCAGCTCATCCCCCAGTGGGGAGACCCAGTACTTC CASSSSPSGETQYF
11 . TRBD1 TRBJ2-1 TRBV19 TGTGCCAGCGACAGGGGACATGAGCAGTTCTTC CASDRGHEQFF
15 . . TRBJ1-2 TRBV6-6 TGTGCCAGCAGTTACCGAAGGGGAGCTAACTATGGCTACACCTTC CASSYRRGANYGYTF
17 . TRBD2 TRBJ2-1 TRBV18 TGTGCCAGCTCACGACTAAATAGCGGGGGGGCCTCCAATGAGCAGTTCTTC CASSRLNSGGASNEQFF
14 once . TRBJ2-5 TRBV7-2 TGTGCCAGCAGCTTAGGGACTATCTTAGAGACCCAGTACTTC CASSLGTILETQYF
15 . . TRBJ1-5 TRBV4-1 TGCGCCAGCAGCCCACAGTCAGCCTTAGTCCAGCCCCAGCATTTT CASSPQSALVQPQHF
15 . TRBD1 TRBJ1-4 TRBV6-5 TGTGCCAGCAGTTACTCGAGGACAGGGTCTGAAAAACTGTTTTTT CASSYSRTGSEKLFF
16 few TRBD1 TRBJ2-7 TRBV5-1 TGCGCCAGCAGCTTGAGGGGGACAGGACCCTCCTACGAGCAGTACTTC CASSLRGTGPSYEQYF
13 . TRBD1 TRBJ1-2 TRBV27 TGTGCCAGCAGTCTTGACAGGGGCTATGGCTACACCTTC CASSLDRGYGYTF
18 . . TRBJ1-6 TRBV27 TGTGCCAGCAGTTACGAAAGTGGTGGCGGGGGAACGAATTCACCCCTCCACTTT CASSYESGGGGTNSPLHF
20 . . TRBJ1-5 TRBV4-1 TGCGCCAGCAGCCAAGATTTAGCCAGCTTCGCTACTCATAGCAATCAGCCCCAGCATTTT CASSQDLASFATHSNQPQHF
15 . . TRBJ1-1 TRBV27 TGTGCCAGCAGGGCCGGGGCAATGAACCAGATTGAAGCTTTCTTT CASRAGAMNQIEAFF
15 . . TRBJ1-6 TRBV6-6 TGTGCCAGCAGTTATTCTAAAGGGGCGGATTCACCCCTCCACTTT CASSYSKGADSPLHF
13 . . TRBJ1-1 TRBV6-6 TGTGCCAGCAGCTTGGACCCGAACACTGAAGCTTTCTTT CASSLDPNTEAFF
15 . TRBD1 TRBJ2-7 TRBV11-3 TGTGCCAGCAGCTTAGCTTGGACAGGGTTCCACGAGCAGTACTTC CASSLAWTGFHEQYF
15 . . TRBJ2-3 TRBV6-1 TGTGCCAGCCAAGAGCCAGAGGAAAACACAGATACGCAGTATTTT CASQEPEENTDTQYF
14 once . TRBJ2-2 TRBV13 TGTGCCAGCAGCGCCTCCCCGAACACCGGGGAGCTGTTTTTT CASSASPNTGELFF
15 . TRBD1 TRBJ2-3 TRBV7-9 TGTGCCAGCAGCTCTGGACAGGGCGAGACAGATACGCAGTATTTT CASSSGQGETDTQYF
14 . TRBD2 TRBJ2-1 TRBV28 TGTGCCACTATAGCGGGGGGCGGCTACAATGAGCAGTTCTTC CATIAGGGYNEQFF
13 . . TRBJ1-3 TRBV7-9 TGTGCCAGCAGCTCTAGACGGGGGAACACCATATATTTT CASSSRRGNTIYF
12 . . TRBJ2-1 TRBV5-1 TGCGCCAGCAGCTTGGTTGTGGATGAGCAGTTCTTC CASSLVVDEQFF
14 . TRBD1 TRBJ1-2 TRBV6-5 TGTGCCAGCAGTCCCGGGACAGGGAGCTATGGCTACACCTTC CASSPGTGSYGYTF
15 few TRBD2 TRBJ2-5 TRBV11-2 TGTGCCAGCAGCCCGTGGAGGGGACTAGAAGAGACCCAGTACTTC CASSPWRGLEETQYF
14 . . TRBJ1-5 TRBV6-1 TGTGCCAGCAGCTCCGGGACAACCAATCAGCCCCAGCATTTT CASSSGTTNQPQHF
13 . . TRBJ1-1 TRBV5-1 TGCGCCAGCGCACAGGGAGTGGACACTGAAGCTTTCTTT CASAQGVDTEAFF
15 . . TRBJ1-1 TRBV4-1 TGCGCCAGCAGCCAAAACGGACTGAGGAACACTGAAGCTTTCTTT CASSQNGLRNTEAFF
15 . . TRBJ1-2 TRBV9 TGTGCCAGCAGCGGGGGCCGTCGAGCTAACTATGGCTACACCTTC CASSGGRRANYGYTF
15 . . TRBJ1-2 TRBV18 TGTGCCAGCGCCCTTCGGGACCGTGCCGGGGATGGCTACACCTTC CASALRDRAGDGYTF
14 . . TRBJ1-1 TRBV2 TGTGCCAGCACCAGGGACACCCGGGGCACTGAAGCTTTCTTT CASTRDTRGTEAFF